The clone carrying this T cell receptor (beta chain) was counted at least ten times. What it recognizes is unknown. The time point here: sample taken at primary tumor resection. Donation came from approximately 69 patients with untreated early-stage non-small cell lung cancer. Frozen PBMC, nontumor lung or tumor provided whole RNA, which was sequenced unsorted. The V end was cut by 1 base, the J end by 0 bases, with 8 bases between. Germline CDR1 SEHNR, CDR2 FQNEAQ (reference sequence). CDR3 length equals 15 residues. This entry is derived from a study of spatial heterogeneity in lung cancer. Study in general: The study found that TCR transcript counts in tumor regions correlated strongly with a matched bulk RNA-seq T cell module score.

Whole-study results and caveats: Alpha and beta chain coverage of tumor T cells was estimated at about 7.4% and 14%, respectively. Counts of expanded alpha and beta TCRs within tumors tracked the tumor nonsynonymous mutation count.

TCRdb analysed the 5' RACE reads with MiXCR anew, one entry per CDR3 protein. The sample includes about 11,000 distinct CDR3 sequences, approximately 5.1% seen only once; the top ten take roughly an eighth. The sequencing used lung tumor tissue, collected at surgery. The chain couples TRBV7-9 to TRBJ2-3, with a possible D match to TRBD2 (6 bases). The sequence was collected from a male donor with early-stage non-small cell lung cancer. The CDR3 loop is CASSLEGTSTDTQYF. In DNA, the CDR3 is TGTGCCAGCAGCTTAGAAGGGACTAGCACAGATACGCAGTATTTT.